This TCR beta chain was recovered during a study of T cell repertoires in cytomegalovirus infection. With respect to this clonotype: Its target is unknown.

Study-wide results and caveats: There were HLA-C-restricted CMV-specific TCR beta clonotypes dominating the ex vivo response.

TCRdb used MiXCR to reprocess the reads, holding one entry per CDR3 protein. In the table there are about 830,000 distinct CDR3 sequences, 30% to 35% of which are singletons. Per the germline V gene, CDR1 is MNHNY and CDR2 is SVGAGI (reference sequence). The V segment lost 6 bases and the J segment 2 bases; nucleotides outside the gene matches: 15. The CDR3 covers 18 residues. The sample in question was cultured CD8+ T cells from PBMCs, obtained from culture after CMV antigen stimulation. V gene TRBV6-6 combines with J gene TRBJ1-2, with 10 bases matching TRBD1. The receptor comes from a human donor in good health (CMV status not recorded). Some clones in this sample may be carry-over from other donors' samples. CDR3 protein: CASRSGTGVKIVNYGYTF. CDR3 nucleotide sequence: TGTGCCAGCAGATCCGGGACAGGGGTAAAGATAGTGAACTATGGCTACACCTTC.